This T cell receptor (beta chain) was obtained from a study of OX40 agonist ivuxolimab in advanced cancers. On the study more broadly: Intravenous ivuxolimab was administered to patients every 2 weeks at 0.01 to 10 mg/kg.

Clones were read by immunoSEQ multiplex PCR, and TCRdb kept only the in-frame ones, dropping some. The sample holds around 53,000 clones, approximately 87% seen once. Whole-study results and caveats: Relatively little clonal expansion, among the lowest observed, appeared in partial responders at 0.1-3.0 mg/kg.

Comment on this clone: Its target is unknown.

Germline V gives CDR1 MNHEY, CDR2 SVGAGI. The CDR3 has 15 amino acids. The V end lost 6 bases, the J end lost 0 bases, and 12 bases lay between the germline ends. The chain carries TRBV6-5 and TRBJ1-3; D remains ambiguous. The source was CD4+ or CD8+ T cells sorted from blood, collected in a trial of the OX40 agonist ivuxolimab. The receptor was derived from an adult with an advanced solid tumor such as melanoma, head and neck, liver or kidney cancer. CDR3 sequence reads: CASSFEGSSGNTIYF. The CDR3 coding sequence is TGTGCCAGCAGCTTCGAAGGGTCCTCTGGAAACACCATATATTTT.